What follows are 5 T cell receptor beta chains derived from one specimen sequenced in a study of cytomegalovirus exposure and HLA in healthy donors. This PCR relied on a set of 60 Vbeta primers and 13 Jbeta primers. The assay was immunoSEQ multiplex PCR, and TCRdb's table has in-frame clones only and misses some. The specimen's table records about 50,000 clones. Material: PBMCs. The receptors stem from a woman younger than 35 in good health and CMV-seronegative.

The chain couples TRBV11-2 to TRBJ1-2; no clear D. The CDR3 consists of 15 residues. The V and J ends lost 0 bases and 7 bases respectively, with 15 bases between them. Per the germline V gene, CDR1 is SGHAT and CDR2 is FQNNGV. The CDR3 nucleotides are TGTGCCAGCAGCTTAGATCTGGCCGTGCGGAGTGGCTACACCTTC. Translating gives CASSLDLAVRSGYTF.

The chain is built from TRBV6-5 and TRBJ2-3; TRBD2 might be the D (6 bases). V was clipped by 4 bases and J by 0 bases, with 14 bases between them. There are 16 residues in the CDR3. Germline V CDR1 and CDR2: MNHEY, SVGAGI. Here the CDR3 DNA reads TGTGCCAGCAGTTTCGGGAGAACCCCTAGCACAGATACGCAGTATTTT. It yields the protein CASSFGRTPSTDTQYF.

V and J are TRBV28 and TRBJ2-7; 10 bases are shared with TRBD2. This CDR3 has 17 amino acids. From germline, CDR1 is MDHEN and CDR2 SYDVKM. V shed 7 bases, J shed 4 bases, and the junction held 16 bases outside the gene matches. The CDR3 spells CASTPRRSLAGPYEQYF. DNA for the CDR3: TGTGCCAGCACCCCACGGAGGTCACTAGCGGGACCTTACGAGCAGTACTTC.

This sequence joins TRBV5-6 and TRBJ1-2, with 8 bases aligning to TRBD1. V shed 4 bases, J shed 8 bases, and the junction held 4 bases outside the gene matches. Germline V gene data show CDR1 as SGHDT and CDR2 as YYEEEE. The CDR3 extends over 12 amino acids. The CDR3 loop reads CASSPGGVGYTF. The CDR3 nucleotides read TGTGCCAGCAGCCCAGGGGGCGTAGGCTACACCTTC.

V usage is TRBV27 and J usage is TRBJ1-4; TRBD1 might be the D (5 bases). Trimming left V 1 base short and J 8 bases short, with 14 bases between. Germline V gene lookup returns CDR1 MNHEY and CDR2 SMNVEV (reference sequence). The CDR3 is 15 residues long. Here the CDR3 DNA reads TGTGCCAGCAGTTTATTGGGACTATACGGGGAAAAACTGTTTTTT. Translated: CASSLLGLYGEKLFF.